Listed here are 13 T cell receptor beta chains from one sample, sequenced in a study of cytomegalovirus exposure and HLA in healthy donors. In the PCR, 60 Vbeta and 13 Jbeta primers were used. TCRdb's table, derived via immunoSEQ multiplex PCR, lists solely in-frame clones and lacks some. The table records roughly 150,000 clones, roughly 80% of them present only once. The specimen was PBMCs. These receptors all come from a male donor in good health and CMV-seronegative.

This clone is a singleton in its sample. This chain connects TRBV7-2 to TRBJ2-3; 7 bases fit TRBD1. Germline CDR1 is SGHTA and CDR2 is FQGNSA. V was clipped by 3 bases and J by 1 base; unmatched bases: 10. This CDR3 comprises 17 residues. The CDR3: CASSFRTGVGGTDTQYF. The CDR3 bases are TGTGCCAGCAGCTTTAGAACAGGGGTAGGGGGCACAGATACGCAGTATTTT.

Only a few counts were recorded for this clone. This chain connects TRBV11-2 to TRBJ2-1; perhaps TRBD2 as D (5 bases). This CDR3 has 13 amino acids. Between the trimmed V and J ends, which lost 1 base and 9 bases, there was a span of 10 bases. Germline loops: CDR1 SGHAT, CDR2 FQNNGV. DNA of the CDR3: TGTGCCAGCAGCTTAGTCGATGGGAGTGAGCAGTTCTTC. This gives the protein CASSLVDGSEQFF.

This clone was recorded a few times. This chain connects TRBV5-1 to TRBJ1-4; TRBD1 aligns across 7 bases. The junction had 5 bases not matched to a gene; V was cut back by 3 bases and J by 3 bases. The CDR3 length is 15 residues. CDR1 is SGHRS, CDR2 YFSETQ, per germline. CDR3 sequence: CASSSTGQPNEKLFF. The CDR3 nucleotides read TGCGCCAGCAGCTCCACGGGACAGCCTAATGAAAAACTGTTTTTT.

The chain joins TRBV4-3 to TRBJ2-7; TRBD2 aligns across 9 bases. This CDR3 region has 15 residues. The trim removed 1 base at V and 3 bases at J, leaving 4 bases unmatched. Per germline, CDR1 LGHNA and CDR2 YSLEER. CDR3 protein: CASSQGASGVYEQYF. Here the CDR3 DNA reads TGCGCCAGCAGCCAAGGGGCTAGCGGGGTCTACGAGCAGTACTTC.

The CDR3 is CASSPLAGPRGELFF. The CDR3 DNA sequence: TGTGCCAGCAGCCCATTAGCGGGGCCCCGAGGGGAGCTGTTTTTT. The rearrangement uses TRBV7-6 and TRBJ2-2, with TRBD2 identical over 8 bases. The V gene's germline CDR1 is SGHVS and CDR2 FNYEAQ. This CDR3 is 15 amino acids long. The trim removed 5 bases at V and 8 bases at J, leaving 10 bases unmatched.

The rearrangement uses TRBV9 and TRBJ2-5; 11 nucleotides match TRBD2. The CDR3 spans 19 residues. The J segment lost 1 base and the V segment lost 4 bases, leaving 15 bases of the junction unmatched. CDR1 and CDR2 from the germline V gene are SGDLS and YYNGEE. CDR3: CASSRPSGGSVHIQETQYF. The CDR3 nucleotides are TGTGCCAGCAGCAGACCTAGCGGGGGGAGCGTTCATATCCAAGAGACCCAGTACTTC.

The chain has TRBV6-6 and TRBJ2-7, with D maybe TRBD1 (8 bases). V shed 4 bases and J shed 4 bases, with 17 bases lying between them. This CDR3 has 15 residues. Germline loops: CDR1 MNHNY, CDR2 SVGAGI (reference sequence). The CDR3, as DNA: TGTGCCAGCAGTTCCACAGGGGGGGGAAGTTACGAGCAGTACTTC. This codes for CASSSTGGGSYEQYF.

V gene TRBV4-1 combines with J gene TRBJ2-4; 9 nucleotides align to TRBD1. V trimming: 0 bases; J trimming: 8 bases; junction bases outside the gene matches: 5. Germline CDR1 is MGHRA and CDR2 is YSYEKL. This CDR3 spans 15 amino acids. The CDR3 loop reads CASSQERTGEDIQYF. DNA of the CDR3: TGCGCCAGCAGCCAAGAGAGGACAGGGGAGGACATTCAGTACTTC.

The CDR3 is CASSAPTGARFYSNQPQHF. CDR3 nucleotide sequence: TGTGCCAGTAGTGCTCCGACAGGGGCCCGTTTTTATAGCAATCAGCCCCAGCATTTT. This chain uses TRBV19 with TRBJ1-5; 8 positions agree with TRBD1. The germline gives CDR1 LNHDA, CDR2 SQIVND (reference sequence). This CDR3 contains 19 residues. The trim removed 5 bases at V and 0 bases at J, leaving 15 bases unmatched.

J is TRBJ2-5 and V is TRBV25-1; a possible D gene is TRBD2 (7 bases). Germline V CDR1 and CDR2: MGHDK, SYGVNS. The CDR3 contains 15 residues. Between the trimmed V and J ends, which lost 1 base and 5 bases, there was a span of 14 bases. CDR3 in amino acids: CASSESGGGRETQYF. For the CDR3, the DNA is TGTGCCAGCAGTGAATCTGGCGGGGGCCGGGAGACCCAGTACTTC.

CDR3 amino acids: CASSKIVPGQGPYEQYF. CDR3 nucleotides: TGTGCCAGCAGCAAAATTGTTCCGGGACAGGGGCCCTACGAGCAGTACTTC. The chain has TRBV2 and TRBJ2-7; TRBD1 matches 10 bases. Trimming at V came to 6 bases and at J to 2 bases, leaving 13 bases not matched to a gene. Germline assignment: CDR1 SNHLY and CDR2 FYNNEI. The CDR3 length is 17 residues.

The CDR3 nucleotides read TGTGCCAGCAGCTTATGGGGCAGAGGCTACACCTTC. Its protein is CASSLWGRGYTF. J is TRBJ1-2 and V is TRBV7-9, with D perhaps matching TRBD1 (5 bases). This CDR3 region has 12 residues. The V gene lost 2 bases and the J gene lost 8 bases, with 9 bases spanning the gap. CDR1 and CDR2 (germline): SEHNR, FQNEAQ (reference sequence).

The chain combines TRBV19 with TRBJ2-7; 8 bases map to TRBD2. Unmatched junction bases numbered 8, after V lost 7 bases and J lost 3 bases. This CDR3 comprises 14 residues. In germline, CDR1 is LNHDA, CDR2 SQIVND (reference sequence). The CDR3 reads CASMTGAGGYEQYF. CDR3 bases: TGTGCCAGTATGACGGGGGCGGGAGGCTACGAGCAGTACTTC.